This entry describes one T cell receptor (beta chain). Germline V gives CDR1 SGDLS, CDR2 YYNGEE. The length of the CDR3 is 15 residues. Deletions cut 0 bases from V and 4 bases from J, with 14 bases between. These data come from a study of response to subunit inactivated influenza vaccine. Via MiXCR, TCRdb re-called the RT-PCR reads, giving one row per CDR3 protein. The table shows 600,000 to 850,000 distinct CDR3 sequences, with 13% to 15% occurring only once. This clonotype originated in a man aged 50 to 60 who received an inactivated influenza vaccine. Here the sequenced sample was PBMCs from blood, taken about 14 days before vaccination. This chain joins TRBV9 and TRBJ2-7; unclear D gene. The CDR3 is CASSVGGPEHYEQYF. CDR3 sequence (DNA): TGTGCCAGCAGCGTAGGAGGACCCGAACATTACGAGCAGTACTTC.